Below are 22 T cell receptor beta chains sequenced from a single sample in a study of blood T cell repertoires in COVID-19 (dated by TCRdb to 2020 to 2022). Receptors were amplified or captured by the immunoSEQ multiplex PCR assay. Here the immuneACCESS table is served through TCRdb, limited to in-frame sequences with V and J called. Missing clones are a known gap in these copies; in checked studies unresolved V genes cover under half, and the rest lacks a known reason. This sample has approximately 300,000 clones in its table, and around 85% of those were observed once. Together, the top ten hold 1.5% to 2% of the sample. What was sequenced was PBMCs or T cells enriched from blood (not recorded which). The source of these receptors is a woman aged 25 to 39 who had been exposed to COVID-19.

The chain joins TRBV29-1 to TRBJ2-7; D is unresolved. Trimming shortened V by 5 bases and J by 4 bases, and 18 bases separated the two germline ends. The germline CDR1 and CDR2 sequences are SQVTM and ANQGSEA. The CDR3 runs to 14 residues. CDR3: CSVLFQASNYEQYF. The CDR3 bases are TGCAGCGTTCTATTTCAGGCGTCGAATTACGAGCAGTACTTC.

The chain joins TRBV28 to TRBJ1-5; tentative D call: TRBD1 (5 bases). The CDR3 is 15 residues long. Trimming left V 7 bases short and J 0 bases short, with 13 bases between. Germline CDR1 is MDHEN and CDR2 is SYDVKM. The CDR3 loop is CASKLGLYSNQPQHF. CDR3 in DNA: TGTGCCAGCAAACTGGGACTTTATAGCAATCAGCCCCAGCATTTT.

The chain uses TRBV28 and TRBJ1-2; 9 nucleotides align to TRBD1. The length of the CDR3 is 16 residues. After removal of 1 base from V and 5 bases from J, the junction contained 8 bases not matched to a gene. Germline CDR1 is MDHEN and CDR2 is SYDVKM. CDR3 DNA sequence: TGTGCCAGCAGTTTATCACAGGGGGCTCTAGGGTATGGCTACACCTTC. Protein: CASSLSQGALGYGYTF.

The gene calls are TRBV7-8 and TRBJ2-1; 11 nucleotides agree with TRBD2. J was trimmed by 8 bases and V by 3 bases; bases with no gene match: 12. Germline values: CDR1 SGHVS, CDR2 FQNEAQ. The CDR3 runs to 17 residues. CDR3 protein: CASSLRLTSGGPDEQFF. The CDR3 nucleotides read TGTGCCAGCAGCTTGAGATTAACTAGCGGGGGCCCCGATGAGCAGTTCTTC.

The rearrangement joins TRBV9 to TRBJ2-1, with 9 nucleotides matching TRBD1. CDR3 length: 19 residues. Germline lookup yields CDR1 SGDLS and CDR2 YYNGEE. Germline trimming cut 3 bases from V and 1 base from J; bases unmatched to any gene: 14. The CDR3 bases are TGTGCCAGCAGCGATCGGACAGGGGATTTTGCGGCGTCCTACAATGAGCAGTTCTTC. Encoded protein: CASSDRTGDFAASYNEQFF.

This chain connects TRBV19 to TRBJ1-1; D remains ambiguous. The CDR3 covers 14 residues. Germline CDR1 LNHDA, CDR2 SQIVND (reference sequence). V was cut by 2 bases and J by 1 base, with 8 bases left in between. The CDR3 protein is CASSIRAGNTEAFF. The CDR3 coding sequence is TGTGCCAGTAGTATAAGAGCAGGGAACACTGAAGCTTTCTTT.

V gene TRBV19 combines with J gene TRBJ2-3, with 8 bases aligning to TRBD1. After removal of 9 bases from V and 5 bases from J, the junction contained 1 base not matched to a gene. CDR3 length: 11 residues. CDR1 and CDR2 (germline): LNHDA, SQIVND (reference sequence). The CDR3 is CASGTGDTQYF. CDR3 bases: TGTGCCAGCGGGACAGGAGATACGCAGTATTTT.

This CDR3 reads CAWGRGYGYTF. Written as DNA, the CDR3 is TGTGCCTGGGGGAGAGGTTATGGCTACACCTTC. The chain combines TRBV30 with TRBJ1-2; D unresolved. The ends were cut back, 5 bases at V and 5 bases at J, with 9 bases in the middle. The CDR3 runs to 11 residues. CDR1 GTSNPN and CDR2 SVGIG come from the germline V gene (reference sequence).

V is TRBV5-5 and J is TRBJ2-6, with D possibly matching TRBD2 (5 bases). Germline CDR1 reads SGHKS; CDR2 reads YYEKEE (reference sequence). V shed 4 bases and J shed 12 bases, with 14 bases lying between them. CDR3 length equals 13 residues. The CDR3 loop reads CASSATGTSVLTF. CDR3 in DNA: TGTGCCAGCAGCGCCACGGGTACTAGCGTCCTGACTTTC.

The rearrangement joins TRBV28 to TRBJ1-2; 7 positions match TRBD1. This CDR3 comprises 13 residues. Germline assignment: CDR1 MDHEN and CDR2 SYDVKM. Germline trimming cut 8 bases from V and 5 bases from J; bases unmatched to any gene: 8. The CDR3 DNA reads TGTGCCAGCCCCGGGACAGCCCTATATGGCTACACCTTC. Protein: CASPGTALYGYTF.

The gene calls are TRBV9 and TRBJ1-2; D is possibly TRBD1 (6 bases). V was clipped by 2 bases and J by 3 bases, with 14 bases between them. The CDR3 runs to 15 residues. Germline CDR1 reads SGDLS; CDR2 reads YYNGEE. The CDR3 protein is CASSVSNRVDYGYTF. The CDR3 DNA sequence: TGTGCCAGCAGCGTCTCAAACAGGGTTGACTATGGCTACACCTTC.

The rearrangement links TRBV6-5 to TRBJ1-1, with 9 positions matching TRBD1. J gave up 1 base and V 2 bases, and 2 bases lay outside the gene matches. Germline V gene sequence: CDR1 MNHEY, CDR2 SVGAGI. This CDR3 comprises 15 residues. The CDR3: CASSYLQGANTEAFF. CDR3 DNA sequence: TGTGCCAGCAGTTACCTACAGGGGGCGAACACTGAAGCTTTCTTT.

The genes are TRBV19 and TRBJ1-1; unclear D gene. Trimming cost V 8 bases and J 6 bases, with 10 bases left between them. Per the germline V gene, CDR1 is LNHDA and CDR2 is SQIVND (reference sequence). This CDR3 comprises 11 residues. This CDR3 reads CASLRFPEAFF. The CDR3 coding sequence is TGTGCCAGTCTCCGGTTCCCTGAAGCTTTCTTT.

The chain uses TRBV6-5 and TRBJ1-3; TRBD1 might be the D (6 bases). From germline, CDR1 is MNHEY and CDR2 SVGAGI. The V gene lost 2 bases and the J gene lost 7 bases, with 15 bases spanning the gap. The CDR3 runs 15 residues. This chain's CDR3 is CASSYLQGLGNTIYF. CDR3 nucleotide sequence: TGTGCCAGCAGTTACCTCCAGGGGTTAGGGAACACCATATATTTT.

This clone has a handful of counts. This rearrangement joins TRBV4-1 to TRBJ1-2; 8 bases match TRBD1. Germline assignment: CDR1 MGHRA and CDR2 YSYEKL. This CDR3 is built from 14 residues. After removal of 4 bases from V and 6 bases from J, the junction contained 7 bases not matched to a gene. The CDR3 loop reads CASSLRGTGNGYTF. The CDR3 DNA reads TGCGCCAGCAGCCTCAGAGGGACAGGCAATGGCTACACCTTC.

The CDR3 region has the DNA TGTGCCTCCCGGCGGGCTAGCGGGGGGAGTGGGCAGTTCTTC. This codes for CASRRASGGSGQFF. The chain joins TRBV6-5 to TRBJ2-1, with 11 bases identical to TRBD2. The J segment lost 12 bases and the V segment lost 11 bases, leaving 15 bases of the junction unmatched. The CDR3 has 14 residues. Per the germline V gene, CDR1 is MNHEY and CDR2 is SVGAGI.

The V gene is TRBV7-3, the J gene TRBJ2-2; 8 bases line up with TRBD1. The CDR3 consists of 15 residues. Losses at the gene ends were 6 bases for V and 3 bases for J; bases not matched to a gene: 6. Germline values: CDR1 SGHTA, CDR2 FQGTGA. CDR3 amino acids: CASRLDRADTGELFF. CDR3 in DNA: TGTGCCAGCAGACTGGACAGGGCGGACACCGGGGAGCTGTTTTTT.

The CDR3 loop is CATSRGSGVGTNIQYF. CDR3 DNA: TGTGCCACCAGCAGAGGTTCGGGGGTAGGGACGAACATTCAGTACTTC. V usage is TRBV15 and J usage is TRBJ2-4; possible D gene TRBD2, 6 bases. The CDR3 contains 16 residues. The V end was cut by 1 base, the J end by 7 bases, with 17 bases between. CDR1 is LNHNV, CDR2 YYDKDF, per germline (reference sequence).

The V and J genes are TRBV6-5 and TRBJ2-7, with D possibly matching TRBD2 (5 bases). The CDR3 is 14 residues long. The germline V gene has CDR1 MNHEY and CDR2 SVGAGI. V lost 5 bases to trimming and J lost 6 bases, with 17 bases between them. As DNA, the CDR3 is TGTGCCAGCAGTAAGACGCGGGTATCGCCCGAGCAGTACTTC. This codes for CASSKTRVSPEQYF.

The chain couples TRBV24-1 to TRBJ1-1, with D perhaps TRBD1 (5 bases). Trimming took 1 base from V and 9 from J, leaving 8 bases between them. The CDR3 covers 12 residues. Germline V gives CDR1 KGHDR, CDR2 SFDVKD. The CDR3 bases are TGTGCCACCAGTGATTTTACAGGCCAAGCTTTCTTT. Protein sequence: CATSDFTGQAFF.

This sequence joins TRBV7-9 and TRBJ1-4, with TRBD1 identical over 10 bases. The CDR3 has 14 amino acids. Germline V lookup: CDR1 SEHNR, CDR2 FQNEAQ (reference sequence). After removal of 5 bases from V and 7 bases from J, the junction contained 4 bases not matched to a gene. Here the CDR3 DNA reads TGTGCCAGCAGCGAGACAGGGGGCGGTGAAAAACTGTTTTTT. Residues: CASSETGGGEKLFF.

This clone was observed a single time. Other DNA sequences of this sample code for an identical CDR3. J is TRBJ1-1 and V is TRBV29-1; D remains unclear. Germline values: CDR1 SQVTM, CDR2 ANQGSEA. V lost 4 bases to trimming and J lost 0 bases, with 3 bases between them. The CDR3 extends over 11 amino acids. The CDR3: CSVAVNTEAFF. The DNA of the CDR3 is TGCAGCGTTGCGGTGAACACTGAAGCTTTCTTT.